These 5 T cell receptor beta chains share one sample of origin, sequenced in a study of blood T cell repertoires in COVID-19. Assay used: immunoSEQ multiplex PCR; TCRdb lists only in-frame clones, some missing. The repertoire holds about 270,000 clones, with over 75% as singletons. Material for sequencing was PBMCs or T cells enriched from blood (not recorded which). Receptor source: a woman younger than 30 who had recovered from COVID-19.

The rearrangement links TRBV29-1 to TRBJ2-1, with TRBD2 identical over 13 bases. Germline V gene data show CDR1 as SQVTM and CDR2 as ANQGSEA. This CDR3 comprises 16 residues. V lost 1 base, J lost 8 bases, and 8 bases stayed unmatched. The DNA of the CDR3 is TGCAGCGTTGAAGCAACACTAGCGGGGGGGCCGTATGAGCAGTTCTTC. As protein: CSVEATLAGGPYEQFF.

This clone was picked up one time. This rearrangement joins TRBV10-1 to TRBJ2-1; D is ambiguous. The CDR3 runs 14 residues. Deletions cut 0 bases from V and 1 base from J, with 4 bases between. The germline CDR1 and CDR2 sequences are WNHNN and SYGVQD (reference sequence). The chain's CDR3 is CASSESISYNEQFF. In DNA, the CDR3 is TGCGCCAGCAGTGAGTCTATTTCCTACAATGAGCAGTTCTTC.

J is TRBJ2-4 and V is TRBV21-1; no DNA check was done on the table's D call, TRBD1. TRBV21-1 is a recognized pseudogene. The CDR3 spans 15 residues. CDR3 in DNA: TGTGCCAGCAGGCAGAAACAGGGTCTTAGAAACATTCAGTACTTC. Residues: CASRQKQGLRNIQYF.

The chain is built from TRBV5-4 and TRBJ2-7; TRBD1 matches at 10 bases. The CDR3 has 15 amino acids. The V gene's germline CDR1 is SGHNT and CDR2 YYREEE (reference sequence). With 5 bases clipped from V and 2 bases from J, the junction kept 7 bases outside the gene matches. The CDR3 region is CASSRGQGGAYEQYF. The CDR3 coding sequence is TGTGCCAGCAGTCGCGGACAGGGGGGGGCCTACGAGCAGTACTTC.

V is TRBV11-2 and J is TRBJ2-5; perhaps TRBD2 as D (5 bases). Germline-derived CDR1 and CDR2 are SGHAT and FQNNGV. CDR3 length: 12 amino acids. V gave up 5 bases and J gave up 2 bases, with 6 bases separating them. The CDR3 DNA is TGTGCCAGCAGCCCGGGGCAAGAGACCCAGTACTTC. It is translated as CASSPGQETQYF.